This is a list of T cell receptor beta chains from one sample in a study of beta chain features in type 1 diabetes. Profiled with immunoSEQ multiplex PCR; TCRdb holds only in-frame clones, not every one. The sample yields some 99,000 clones, 40% seen once. The sequenced material came from stem cell memory CD4+ T cells from blood. The receptors here all came from a woman aged 18-30 years in good health. CDR3s leave out the opening cysteine and the closing phenylalanine or tryptophan. Each record gives: V gene, D gene, CDR3 protein. A D gene is named only where the DNA matches it firmly.

>TRBV7-9|.
ATYRERFLRETQY
>TRBV5-1|TRBD2
ASSPRQLATNTGELF
>TRBV19|.
ASSSGDKSPDTQY
>TRBV18|.
ASSPRSGVNYGYT
>TRBV28|.
ASRTYRVGYGYT
>TRBV9|.
ASSVARGGNTEAF
>TRBV4-1|TRBD2
ASSQVGLAVTDTQY
>TRBV20-1|.
SADSRETQY
>TRBV19|TRBD1
ASSLHRQGTLSGYT
>TRBV7-2|TRBD2
ASRFSGNNEQF
>TRBV19|TRBD2
ASSSLAGGHNEQF
>TRBV15|.
ATGVLNTGELF
>TRBV2|.
ASSEGTRNTGELF
>TRBV7-9|.
ASSRGGGTEAF
>TRBV5-1|TRBD2
ASSRRTSGSYNEQF
>TRBV7-2|TRBD2
ASSPRSSGYNEQF
>TRBV29-1|.
SVWATDTQY
>TRBV11-2|.
ASSLLLSTGFSGNTIY
>TRBV5-6|.
ASSLVDLQETQY
>TRBV14|TRBD2
ASSHRLAGGPLGRTQY
>TRBV29-1|TRBD2
SALAGEAEQF
>TRBV19|TRBD1
ASSPRTGALQH
>TRBV7-2|.
ASSLGPGQLSF
>TRBV7-7|TRBD1
ASSLAGRGETQY